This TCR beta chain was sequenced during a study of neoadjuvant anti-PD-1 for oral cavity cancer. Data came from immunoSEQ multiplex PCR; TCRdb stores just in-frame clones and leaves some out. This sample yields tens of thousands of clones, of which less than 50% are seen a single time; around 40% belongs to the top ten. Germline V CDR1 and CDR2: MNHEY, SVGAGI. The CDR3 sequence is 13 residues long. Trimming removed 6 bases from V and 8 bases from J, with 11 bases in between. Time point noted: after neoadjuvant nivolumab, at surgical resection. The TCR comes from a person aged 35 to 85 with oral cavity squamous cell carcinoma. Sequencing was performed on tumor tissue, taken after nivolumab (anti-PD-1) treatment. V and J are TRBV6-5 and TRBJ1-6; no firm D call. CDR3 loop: CASRGHIDSPLHF. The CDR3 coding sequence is TGTGCCAGCAGAGGTCATATTGATTCACCCCTCCACTTT.